This T cell receptor (beta chain) is drawn from a study of shared clonotypes between healthy human individuals. Study as a whole: Three plates each covered CD4 naive and memory; CD8 naive two, CD8 memory one.

Clones were sequenced by immunoSEQ multiplex PCR, and TCRdb holds only the in-frame ones, with some missing. The sample records over a million clones, about 98% being singletons. This clone was detected once. What it recognizes is unknown. Germline V gene data show CDR1 as SGHTA and CDR2 as FQGNSA. This CDR3 has 15 amino acids. The V and J ends lost 2 bases and 0 bases respectively, with 10 bases between them. Study findings and constraints: Clonotype sharing among the donors was expected to vary with sequencing depth. A handful of donors held about 5% of naive CD4 clonotypes in common.

The genes are TRBV7-2 and TRBJ1-1, with D uncertain. The origin of this receptor is a man younger than 45 in good health. The source material was naive CD4+ T cells sorted from blood. Subset meaning: CD45RA+ positively selected. The CDR3 DNA follows: TGTGCCAGCAGCTTATTCCAGAACATGAACACTGAAGCTTTCTTT. This codes for CASSLFQNMNTEAFF.